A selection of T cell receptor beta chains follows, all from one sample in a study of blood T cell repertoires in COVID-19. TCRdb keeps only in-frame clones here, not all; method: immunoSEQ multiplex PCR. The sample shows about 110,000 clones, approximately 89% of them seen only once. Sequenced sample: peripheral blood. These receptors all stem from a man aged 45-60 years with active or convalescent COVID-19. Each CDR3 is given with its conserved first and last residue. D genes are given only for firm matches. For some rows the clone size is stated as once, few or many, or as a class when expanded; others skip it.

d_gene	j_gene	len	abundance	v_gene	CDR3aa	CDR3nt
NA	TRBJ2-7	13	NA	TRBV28	CASRDSSSYEQYF	TGTGCCAGCAGGGACTCGAGCTCCTACGAGCAGTACTTC
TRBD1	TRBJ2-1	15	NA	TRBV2	CASSREGQGYNEQFF	TGTGCCAGCAGTCGAGAGGGACAGGGATACAATGAGCAGTTCTTC
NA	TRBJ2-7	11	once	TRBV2	CASQTGLRQYF	TGTGCCAGCCAGACAGGTTTGCGGCAGTACTTC
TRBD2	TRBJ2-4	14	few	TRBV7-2	CASSPGTSGNIQYF	TGTGCCAGCAGCCCCGGGACTAGCGGGAACATTCAGTACTTC
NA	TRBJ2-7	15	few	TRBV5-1	CASSPMDQGAYEQYF	TGCGCCAGCAGCCCTATGGACCAAGGGGCGTACGAGCAGTACTTC
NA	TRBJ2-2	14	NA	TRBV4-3	CASSQDLHTGELFF	TGCGCCAGCAGCCAAGATCTTCACACCGGGGAGCTGTTTTTT
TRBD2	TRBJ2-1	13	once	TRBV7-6	CASSQTSANEQFF	TGTGCCAGCAGCCAGACTAGCGCCAATGAGCAGTTCTTC
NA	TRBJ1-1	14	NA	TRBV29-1	CSVEEAGRRTEAFF	TGCAGCGTTGAAGAAGCAGGTAGGCGCACTGAAGCTTTCTTT
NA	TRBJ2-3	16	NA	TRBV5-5	CASSYGQRARGYTQYF	TGTGCCAGCAGCTACGGACAGAGAGCTCGTGGGTATACGCAGTATTTT
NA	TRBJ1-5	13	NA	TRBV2	CASSKEGNQPQHF	TGTGCCAGCAGCAAGGAGGGCAATCAGCCCCAGCATTTT
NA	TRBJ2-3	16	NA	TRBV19	CASSIGGLTITDTQYF	TGTGCCAGTAGTATAGGCGGACTGACCATCACAGATACGCAGTATTTT
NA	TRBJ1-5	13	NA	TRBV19	CASSYQRNQPQHF	TGTGCCAGTAGTTACCAGAGGAATCAGCCCCAGCATTTT
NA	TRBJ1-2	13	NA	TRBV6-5	CASSRTAGNGYTF	TGTGCCAGCAGTCGGACGGCGGGGAATGGCTACACCTTC
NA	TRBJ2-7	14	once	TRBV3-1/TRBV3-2	CASSQARRAHEQYF	TGTGCCAGCAGCCAAGCCCGGAGGGCCCACGAGCAGTACTTC
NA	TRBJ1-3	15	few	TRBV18	CASSPNRESGNTIYF	TGTGCCAGCTCACCAAACAGAGAATCTGGAAACACCATATATTTT
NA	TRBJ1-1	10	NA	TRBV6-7	CASTFTEAFF	TGTGCCAGCACGTTCACTGAAGCTTTCTTT
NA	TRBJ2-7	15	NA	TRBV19	CASSISGVPYNEQYF	TGTGCCAGTAGTATTTCGGGGGTTCCTTACAACGAGCAGTACTTC
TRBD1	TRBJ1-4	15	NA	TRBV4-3	CASSQAQGANEKLFF	TGCGCCAGCAGCCAAGCACAGGGGGCCAACGAAAAACTGTTTTTT
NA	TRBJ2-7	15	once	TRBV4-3	CASSQDAQGNNEQYF	TGCGCCAGCAGCCAAGATGCTCAGGGGAACAACGAGCAGTACTTC
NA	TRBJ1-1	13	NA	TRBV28	CASSPRRGRFLLF	TGTGCCAGCAGTCCTCGGAGGGGCCGCTTTCTCCTATTT
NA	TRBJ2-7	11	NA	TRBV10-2	CASTFQGEQYF	TGCGCCAGCACCTTTCAGGGCGAGCAGTACTTC
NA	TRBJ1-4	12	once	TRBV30	CAWNRVGEKLFF	TGTGCCTGGAACAGGGTTGGTGAAAAACTGTTTTTT
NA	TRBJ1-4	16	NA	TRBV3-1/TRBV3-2	CASSQFSVGPNEKLFF	TGTGCCAGCAGCCAATTCTCGGTTGGGCCTAATGAAAAACTGTTTTTT
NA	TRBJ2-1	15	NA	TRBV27	CASSPGHSSYNEQFF	TGTGCCAGCAGCCCGGGACACAGCTCCTACAATGAGCAGTTCTTC
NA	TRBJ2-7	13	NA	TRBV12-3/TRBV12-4	CASSPDSILEQYF	TGTGCCAGCAGTCCGGACTCTATCCTCGAGCAGTACTTC
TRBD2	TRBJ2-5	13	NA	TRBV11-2	CASVGTIQETQYF	TGTGCCAGCGTGGGGACTATACAAGAGACCCAGTACTTC
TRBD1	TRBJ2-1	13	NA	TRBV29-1	CSVRQGTPNEQFF	TGCAGCGTACGACAGGGTACCCCCAATGAGCAGTTCTTC
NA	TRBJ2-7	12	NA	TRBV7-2	CASSRQVYEQYF	TGTGCCAGCAGTCGTCAGGTCTACGAGCAGTACTTC
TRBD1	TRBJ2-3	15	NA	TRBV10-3	CAISTGQGDTDTQYF	TGTGCCATCAGTACGGGACAGGGGGACACAGATACGCAGTATTTT
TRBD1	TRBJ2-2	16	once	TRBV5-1	CASRTGGQGSTGELFF	TGCGCCAGCCGGACAGGGGGCCAAGGGAGCACCGGGGAGCTGTTTTTT
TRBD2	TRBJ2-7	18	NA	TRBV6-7	CAKDGTGGGTSGTYEQYF	TGTGCAAAAGACGGGACCGGGGGAGGGACTAGCGGGACCTACGAGCAGTACTTC
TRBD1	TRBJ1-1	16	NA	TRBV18	CASSPPTGGRSTEAFF	TGTGCCAGCTCACCACCGACAGGGGGTAGGAGCACTGAAGCTTTCTTT
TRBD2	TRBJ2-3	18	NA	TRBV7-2	CASSLVASGRWSTDTQYF	TGTGCCAGCAGCTTAGTTGCTAGCGGGAGATGGTCCACAGATACGCAGTATTTT
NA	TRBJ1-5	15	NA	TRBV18	CASSPRTEYNQPQHF	TGTGCCAGCTCACCACGGACAGAGTACAATCAGCCCCAGCATTTT
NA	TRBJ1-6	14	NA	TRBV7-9	CASSLGGQYSPLHF	TGTGCCAGCAGCTTGGGAGGGCAGTATTCACCCCTCCACTTT
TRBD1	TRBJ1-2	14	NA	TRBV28	CASSSPGTGDGYTF	TGTGCCAGCAGTTCCCCTGGGACAGGGGACGGCTACACCTTC